These 6 T cell receptor beta chains were sequenced from one sample in a study of CD8 T cells in ankylosing spondylitis. Study results and limitations: What appeared characteristic of ankylosing spondylitis blood was a TCR beta motif of 7 or 8 highly homologous variants.

These receptors are not linked to any known antigen. One entry per CDR3 protein, called by TCRdb with MiXCR from the 5' RACE reads. The table lists fewer than 550,000 distinct CDR3 sequences, 5.3% of them singletons. The sequencing input was blood, either unsorted or a sorted T cell fraction (not recorded which). These receptors originate from a male donor with ankylosing spondylitis.

This clonotype was counted at least ten times. The V and J genes are TRBV20-1 and TRBJ2-2; no firm D call. V lost 3 bases and J lost 4, with 15 bases in between. This CDR3 contains 15 residues. CDR1 and CDR2 (germline): DFQATT, SNEGSKA (reference sequence). CDR3 protein: CSASGAGSSTGELFF. CDR3 nucleotide sequence: TGCAGTGCTAGCGGCGCAGGATCTAGCACCGGGGAGCTGTTTTTT.

In this sample, this clonotype turned up many times. The rearrangement links TRBV4-2 to TRBJ1-1; D uncertain. This CDR3 contains 13 residues. CDR1 and CDR2 (germline): LGHNA, YNFKEQ. V was trimmed by 3 bases and J by 5 bases, leaving 10 bases between them. CDR3 region: CASSHQTRTEAFF. CDR3 in DNA: TGTGCCAGCAGCCACCAAACGAGGACTGAAGCTTTCTTT.

This clonotype was seen at least ten times. The CDR3 nucleotides are TGTGCCAGCGGCAGGCTGAACACTGAAGCTTTCTTT. It encodes CASGRLNTEAFF. The rearrangement uses TRBV7-9 and TRBJ1-1; D not resolved. Germline V gene sequence: CDR1 SEHNR, CDR2 FQNEAQ (reference sequence). Trimming stripped 8 bases from V and 0 bases from J, with 7 bases between. This CDR3 region has 12 residues.

This clonotype occurred many times. The chain joins TRBV7-9 to TRBJ2-3; D is possibly TRBD1 (5 bases). The germline V gene has CDR1 SEHNR and CDR2 FQNEAQ (reference sequence). The CDR3 is made up of 15 amino acids. Trimming cost V 5 bases and J 1 base, with 13 bases left between them. CDR3 amino acids: CASSRLGPRTDTQYF. The DNA of the CDR3 is TGTGCCAGCAGCCGCCTGGGGCCGCGCACAGATACGCAGTATTTT.

This clonotype was seen at least ten times. The CDR3 region has the DNA TGTGCCAGCAGCCTTACCGGGACAGGGGAAGACGAGCAGTACTTC. Translation: CASSLTGTGEDEQYF. The rearrangement links TRBV3-1 to TRBJ2-7, with 10 nucleotides matching TRBD1. Germline assignment: CDR1 LGHDT and CDR2 YNNKEL (reference sequence). The CDR3 is 15 amino acids. J gave up 5 bases and V 4 bases, and 8 bases lay outside the gene matches.

This clonotype was found many times. The rearrangement joins TRBV4-1 to TRBJ2-7, with D possibly matching TRBD2 (5 bases). The germline CDR1 and CDR2 sequences are MGHRA and YSYEKL. The CDR3 consists of 14 residues. The V gene lost 0 bases and the J gene lost 6 bases, with 12 bases spanning the gap. CDR3 bases: TGCGCCAGCAGCCAAGATAGAGAAGCGGTCGAGCAGTACTTC. It codes for CASSQDREAVEQYF.